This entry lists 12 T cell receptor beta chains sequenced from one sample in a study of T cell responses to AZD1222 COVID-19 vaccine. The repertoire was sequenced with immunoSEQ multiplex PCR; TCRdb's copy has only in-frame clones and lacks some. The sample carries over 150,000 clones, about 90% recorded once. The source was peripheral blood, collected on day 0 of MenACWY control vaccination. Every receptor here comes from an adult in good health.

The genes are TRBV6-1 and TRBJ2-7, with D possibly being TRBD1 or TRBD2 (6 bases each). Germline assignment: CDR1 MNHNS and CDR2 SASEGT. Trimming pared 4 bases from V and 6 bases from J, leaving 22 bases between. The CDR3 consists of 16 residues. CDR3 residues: CASSARTTTLGGEQYF. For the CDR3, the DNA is TGTGCCAGCAGTGCCAGGACTACCACTCTAGGGGGCGAGCAGTACTTC.

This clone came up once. CDR3 DNA sequence: TGTGCCAGCAGCCCGCGGACAGGGCTGAATAATTCACCCCTCCACTTT. This sequence encodes CASSPRTGLNNSPLHF. V gene TRBV7-2 combines with J gene TRBJ1-6; 8 bases line up with TRBD1. Germline loops: CDR1 SGHTA, CDR2 FQGNSA. V shed 5 bases, J shed 5 bases, and the junction held 8 bases outside the gene matches. The CDR3 contains 16 residues.

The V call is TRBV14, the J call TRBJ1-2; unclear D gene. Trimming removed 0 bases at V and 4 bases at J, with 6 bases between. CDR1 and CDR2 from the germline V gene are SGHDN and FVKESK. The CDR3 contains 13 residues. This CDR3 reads CASSQDPPYGYTF. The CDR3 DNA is TGTGCCAGCAGCCAAGATCCCCCCTATGGCTACACCTTC.

The DNA for the CDR3 is TGTGCCAGCACCCCTCGGGGCACGTGGGAGCAGTACTTC. Translated, it gives CASTPRGTWEQYF. The chain uses TRBV7-9 and TRBJ2-7; D tentatively reads TRBD1 or TRBD2 (5 bases each). The CDR3 length is 13 residues. V was cut by 7 bases and J by 7 bases, with 17 bases left in between. Germline V gives CDR1 SEHNR, CDR2 FQNEAQ (reference sequence).

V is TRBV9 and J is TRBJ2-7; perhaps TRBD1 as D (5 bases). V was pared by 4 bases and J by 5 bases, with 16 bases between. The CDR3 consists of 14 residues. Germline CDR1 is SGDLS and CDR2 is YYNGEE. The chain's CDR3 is CASSPTGASNEQYF. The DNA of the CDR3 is TGTGCCAGCAGCCCTACAGGAGCCTCGAACGAGCAGTACTTC.

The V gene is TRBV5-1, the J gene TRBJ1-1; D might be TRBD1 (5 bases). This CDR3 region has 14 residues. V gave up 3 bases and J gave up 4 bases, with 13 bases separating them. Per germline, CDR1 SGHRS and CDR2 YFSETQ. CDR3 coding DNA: TGCGCCAGCAGCTACACCCAGGGAAGCACTGAAGCTTTCTTT. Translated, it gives CASSYTQGSTEAFF.

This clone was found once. The CDR3 protein is CASSLSSTGSPLHF. DNA of the CDR3: TGTGCCAGCAGTTTATCGAGTACAGGCTCACCCCTCCACTTT. The chain uses TRBV27 and TRBJ1-6; a possible D gene is TRBD1 (5 bases). The V gene's germline CDR1 is MNHEY and CDR2 SMNVEV (reference sequence). Trimming stripped 0 bases from V and 10 bases from J, with 10 bases between. CDR3 length equals 14 residues.

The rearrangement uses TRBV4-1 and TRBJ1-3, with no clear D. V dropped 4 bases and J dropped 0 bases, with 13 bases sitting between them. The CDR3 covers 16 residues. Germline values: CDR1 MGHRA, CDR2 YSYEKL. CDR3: CASSPVQQLSGNTIYF. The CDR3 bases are TGCGCCAGCAGCCCGGTACAACAGCTCTCTGGAAACACCATATATTTT.

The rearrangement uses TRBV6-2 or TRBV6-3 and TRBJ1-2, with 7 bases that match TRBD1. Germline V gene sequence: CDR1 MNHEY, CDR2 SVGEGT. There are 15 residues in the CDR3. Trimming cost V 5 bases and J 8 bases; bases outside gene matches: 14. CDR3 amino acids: CASSDPLTTGKGYTF. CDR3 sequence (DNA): TGTGCCAGCAGTGACCCACTCACGACAGGGAAAGGCTACACCTTC.

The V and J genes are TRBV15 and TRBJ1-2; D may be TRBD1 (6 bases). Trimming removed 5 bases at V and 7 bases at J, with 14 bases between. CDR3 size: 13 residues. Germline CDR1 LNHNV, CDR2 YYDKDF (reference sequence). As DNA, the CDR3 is TGTGCCACCAGCTCCTCAGCGGGGGCTGGCTACACCTTC. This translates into CATSSSAGAGYTF. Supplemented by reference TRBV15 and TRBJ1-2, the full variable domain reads DAMVIQNPRYQVTQFGKPVTLSCSQTLNHNVMYWYQQKSSQAPKLLFHYYDKDFNNEADTPDNFQSRRPNTSFCFLDIRSPGLGDTAMYLCATSSSAGAGYTFGSGTRLTVV.

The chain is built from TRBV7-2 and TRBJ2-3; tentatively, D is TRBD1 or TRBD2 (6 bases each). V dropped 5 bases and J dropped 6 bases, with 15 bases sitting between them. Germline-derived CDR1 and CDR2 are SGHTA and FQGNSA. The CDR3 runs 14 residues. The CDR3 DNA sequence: TGTGCCAGCAGCCCCGAGGGGGGATGGGATACGCAGTATTTT. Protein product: CASSPEGGWDTQYF. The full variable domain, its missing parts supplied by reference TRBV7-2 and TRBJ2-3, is GAGVSQSPSNKVTEKGKDVELRCDPISGHTALYWYRQSLGQGLEFLIYFQGNSAPDKSGLPSDRFSAERTGGSVSTLTIQRTQQEDSAVYLCASSPEGGWDTQYFGPGTRLTVL.

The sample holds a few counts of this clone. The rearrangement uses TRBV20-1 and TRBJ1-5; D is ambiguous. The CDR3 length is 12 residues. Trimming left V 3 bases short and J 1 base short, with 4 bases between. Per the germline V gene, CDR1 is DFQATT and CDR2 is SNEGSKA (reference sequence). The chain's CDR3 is CSASFSNQPQHF. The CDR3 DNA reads TGCAGTGCTAGTTTCAGCAATCAGCCCCAGCATTTT.